The entry that follows covers one T cell receptor (beta chain) sequence. Its cognate antigen is unknown. Unique molecular identifiers were incorporated during preparation of the TCRbeta library. MiXCR, applied by TCRdb to the PCR reads, yields one record per CDR3 protein. This table has about 580,000 distinct CDR3 sequences, 27% appearing once. The entry originates in a study of T-cell reconstitution after alpha-beta-depleted transplantation in children. Study-level findings and limits: Expanded graft clones, several hundred of them, were reportedly the source of alpha-beta T cells about two months after transplant.

The CDR3 loop spans 12 amino acids. The V end lost 6 bases, the J end lost 2 bases, and 7 bases lay between the germline ends. This chain uses TRBV12-3 or TRBV12-4 with TRBJ1-1, with D unclear. The sequenced sample was PBMCs, obtained before TCRalphabeta/CD19-depleted stem cell transplant. This sequence was found in a boy in the first two years of life with Wiskott-Aldrich syndrome, due to receive a stem cell transplant. This CDR3 reads CASSRINTEAFF. CDR3 DNA: TGTGCCAGCAGCAGGATAAACACTGAAGCTTTCTTT.